This is a list of T cell receptor beta chains from one sample in a study of blood T cell repertoires in COVID-19. Profiled with immunoSEQ multiplex PCR; TCRdb holds only in-frame clones, not every one. This sample has about 210,000 clones; around 87% occur once, and the top ten carry 7% to 8.5%. Sequencing was done on a sample of PBMCs or T cells enriched from blood (not recorded which). These receptors originate from a man aged 25 to 45 in a cohort exposed to, infected with or recovered from COVID-19 (not recorded which). Both conserved end residues are part of each CDR3. The D gene is left open where the match is weak. Some rows mark clone size as missing; the rest say once, few, many or name a class of expanded clone.

v_call: TRBV5-1
d_call: TRBD2
j_call: TRBJ2-2
clone_size: .
cdr3_aa: CASSSPAGTRVNTGELFF
cdr3_nt: TGCGCCAGCAGCTCCCCGGCCGGGACTAGAGTGAACACCGGGGAGCTGTTTTTT

v_call: TRBV5-1
d_call: .
j_call: TRBJ2-6
clone_size: .
cdr3_aa: CASSLAAGSGANVLTF
cdr3_nt: TGCGCCAGCAGCTTGGCGGCGGGGTCTGGGGCCAACGTCCTGACTTTC

v_call: TRBV12-3/TRBV12-4
d_call: .
j_call: TRBJ2-7
clone_size: few
cdr3_aa: CASRKKTGFEQYF
cdr3_nt: TGTGCCAGCAGAAAAAAAACAGGGTTCGAGCAGTACTTC

v_call: TRBV19
d_call: TRBD1
j_call: TRBJ2-1
clone_size: .
cdr3_aa: CASSEGQGIRGFF
cdr3_nt: TGTGCCAGTAGTGAGGGACAGGGCATAAGGGGGTTCTTC

v_call: TRBV5-4
d_call: TRBD2
j_call: TRBJ2-1
clone_size: .
cdr3_aa: CASSLGVAGGRYNEQFF
cdr3_nt: TGTGCCAGCAGCTTGGGGGTAGCGGGAGGGCGATACAATGAGCAGTTCTTC

v_call: TRBV7-9
d_call: TRBD1
j_call: TRBJ2-7
clone_size: .
cdr3_aa: CASSSDRSYEQYF
cdr3_nt: TGTGCCAGCAGCTCGGACAGGTCCTACGAGCAGTACTTC

v_call: TRBV10-1
d_call: TRBD2
j_call: TRBJ2-7
clone_size: once
cdr3_aa: CASSDGRREGPEQYF
cdr3_nt: TGCGCCAGCAGTGACGGCCGGCGGGAGGGCCCCGAGCAGTACTTC

v_call: TRBV7-9
d_call: .
j_call: TRBJ2-7
clone_size: .
cdr3_aa: CAVEIVGEIGEQYF
cdr3_nt: TGTGCTGTCGAAATAGTCGGGGAGATAGGCGAGCAGTACTTC

v_call: TRBV9
d_call: .
j_call: TRBJ2-3
clone_size: once
cdr3_aa: CASSVGRGSRTDTQYF
cdr3_nt: TGTGCCAGCAGCGTCGGGCGGGGTAGCAGGACAGATACGCAGTATTTT

v_call: TRBV10-2
d_call: TRBD1
j_call: TRBJ2-3
clone_size: .
cdr3_aa: CASSGPGQSRDTQYF
cdr3_nt: TGCGCCAGCAGTGGACCGGGACAGTCCCGAGATACGCAGTATTTT

v_call: TRBV9
d_call: TRBD1
j_call: TRBJ2-2
clone_size: .
cdr3_aa: CASSPRGQGSGELFF
cdr3_nt: TGTGCCAGCAGCCCACGGGGACAGGGATCCGGGGAGCTGTTTTTT

v_call: TRBV6-5
d_call: TRBD1
j_call: TRBJ2-7
clone_size: .
cdr3_aa: CASSYLQGTYEQYF
cdr3_nt: TGTGCCAGCAGTTACTTACAGGGGACCTACGAGCAGTACTTC

v_call: TRBV6-5
d_call: .
j_call: TRBJ1-3
clone_size: .
cdr3_aa: CASSQVFGGNTIYF
cdr3_nt: TGTGCCAGCAGTCAGGTTTTCGGTGGAAACACCATATATTTT

v_call: TRBV27
d_call: .
j_call: TRBJ1-4
clone_size: .
cdr3_aa: CASSPQGRGKLFF
cdr3_nt: TGTGCCAGCAGTCCCCAGGGGAGAGGAAAACTGTTTTTT

v_call: TRBV11-2
d_call: .
j_call: TRBJ1-1
clone_size: .
cdr3_aa: CASSLYVGGQAEAFF
cdr3_nt: TGTGCCAGCAGCTTATATGTGGGGGGGCAGGCTGAAGCTTTCTTT

v_call: TRBV29-1
d_call: TRBD1
j_call: TRBJ1-2
clone_size: once
cdr3_aa: CSVEDAGTGFNYGYTF
cdr3_nt: TGCAGCGTTGAAGATGCGGGGACAGGTTTTAACTATGGCTACACCTTC

v_call: TRBV11-3
d_call: TRBD1
j_call: TRBJ2-2
clone_size: .
cdr3_aa: CASSSQGAGTGELFF
cdr3_nt: TGTGCCAGCAGCTCCCAGGGGGCTGGGACCGGGGAGCTGTTTTTT

v_call: TRBV7-8
d_call: .
j_call: TRBJ2-5
clone_size: .
cdr3_aa: CASSLQQVGGETQYF
cdr3_nt: TGTGCCAGCAGCTTACAGCAGGTTGGCGGGGAGACCCAGTACTTC